The T cell receptor (beta chain) described here comes from a study of T cell responses to AZD1222 COVID-19 vaccine. As regards this clone: What it recognizes is unknown.

General study results and limits: Targeting of unmutated variant regions was reportedly seen in nearly half of spike-specific TCRs. Most donors were white British and more were female, and clonal diversity was possibly underestimated.

Second-dose recipients at about 4 or about 12 weeks were treated as one pooled group. The CDR3 contains 15 residues. Trimming removed 0 bases at V and 4 bases at J, with 12 bases between. The germline CDR1 and CDR2 sequences are LGHDT and YNNKEL (reference sequence). Libraries were prepared by immunoSEQ multiplex PCR; TCRdb keeps only in-frame clonotypes and omits some of them. The sample shows about 130,000 clones, about nine tenths of them seen only once. Here the sequenced sample was peripheral blood, taken 28 days after the second AZD1222 dose. This clonotype was sampled from an adult who received the AZD1222 COVID-19 vaccine. This chain connects TRBV3-1 (or the pseudogene TRBV3-2) to TRBJ1-1, with D possibly being TRBD1 (5 bases). The CDR3, as DNA: TGTGCCAGCAGCCAAGACCAGGGACGAGTCACTGAAGCTTTCTTT. Its protein is CASSQDQGRVTEAFF.